This entry describes one T cell receptor beta chain. The antigen remains unidentified. This table comes from immunoSEQ multiplex PCR, and its TCRdb copy is limited to in-frame clones, with some not included. The table shows roughly 170,000 clones, with 66% occurring only once. The sample belongs to a study of shared clonotypes between healthy human individuals. The study's findings and limits: About 5% of naive CD4 clonotypes were shared across a handful of donors. Investigators expected sequencing depth to affect clonotype sharing among donors.

Germline CDR1 SGHDN, CDR2 FVKESK. The CDR3 sequence is 15 residues long. J gave up 6 bases and V 2 bases, and 9 bases lay outside the gene matches. This receptor was obtained from a man aged 25 to 40 in good health. Sequencing was performed on memory CD4+ T cells sorted from blood. As to subset: CD45RA-negative fraction. This chain joins TRBV14 and TRBJ2-7; 8 positions match TRBD1. DNA of the CDR3: TGTGCCAGCAGCCAAAACCCGACAGGGGTTGGCGAGCAGTACTTC. It translates to CASSQNPTGVGEQYF.